Each of the 6 T cell receptor beta chains below was sequenced from the same sample in a study of blood T cell repertoires in COVID-19 (dated by TCRdb to about 2020). The protocol used for the library was the immunoSEQ multiplex PCR assay. TCRdb carries this immuneACCESS record with in-frame sequences only. Its versions omit some clonotypes, under half of them owing to an unresolved V gene in the studies checked, with the rest unexplained. The sample yields tens of thousands of clones; approximately 90% were counted once. Roughly 3.5% of the sample belongs to the ten largest clones. Sequencing input: peripheral blood. Receptor source: a man aged 65-85 years with acute or convalescent COVID-19.

The V call is TRBV18, the J call TRBJ1-2; 7 bases are a match to TRBD1. J was trimmed by 5 bases and V by 3 bases; bases with no gene match: 3. Per germline, CDR1 KGHSH and CDR2 LQKENI. The CDR3 covers 13 residues. CDR3 coding DNA: TGTGCCAGCTCACCGGACAGGCTGTATGGCTACACCTTC. This codes for CASSPDRLYGYTF.

This chain links TRBV9 with TRBJ2-2, with 9 bases matching TRBD2. The CDR3 covers 16 residues. With V trimmed by 4 bases and J by 1 base, 5 bases remained unmatched. Germline V CDR1 and CDR2: SGDLS, YYNGEE. The CDR3: CASSSLAGENTGELFF. In DNA, the CDR3 is TGTGCCAGCAGCTCCTTAGCGGGGGAGAACACCGGGGAGCTGTTTTTT.

This clone was observed once. This chain links TRBV5-1 with TRBJ2-3, with TRBD2 matching 7 bases. Germline values: CDR1 SGHRS, CDR2 YFSETQ. V dropped 2 bases and J dropped 1; count of bases not matched to a gene: 7. This CDR3 region has 16 residues. CDR3 loop: CASSFFLGGGTDTQYF. The CDR3 nucleotides are TGCGCCAGCAGCTTTTTCCTTGGGGGGGGCACAGATACGCAGTATTTT.

Of note for this clone: One end of the junction is discordant with germline, which a read error may explain. The genes are TRBV2 and TRBJ1-6; D unresolved. The CDR3 is 14 residues long. Germline CDR1 and CDR2: SNHLY and FYNNEI. The CDR3 nucleotides are TGTGCCAGCAGTCCCAGGATCTATGATTCACCCCTCCACTTT. Amino acid sequence: CASSPRIYDSPLHF.

The rearrangement uses TRBV19 and TRBJ2-3; D not resolved. The CDR3 sequence is 15 residues long. Germline CDR1 reads LNHDA; CDR2 reads SQIVND (reference sequence). V was cut by 1 base and J by 2 bases, with 10 bases left in between. The CDR3 region is CASSIAAGVTDTQYF. Written as DNA, the CDR3 is TGTGCCAGTAGTATAGCTGCCGGAGTCACAGATACGCAGTATTTT.

In its sample, this clone was seen once. This chain links TRBV18 with TRBJ2-5, with D possibly TRBD2 on 6 matching bases. With 2 bases removed from V and 4 bases from J, the gap between germline ends came to 11 bases. Germline V gives CDR1 KGHSH, CDR2 LQKENI. The CDR3 runs to 14 residues. The CDR3 sequence is CASSPTRGGETQYF. The CDR3, as DNA: TGTGCCAGCTCACCAACTCGGGGAGGAGAGACCCAGTACTTC.